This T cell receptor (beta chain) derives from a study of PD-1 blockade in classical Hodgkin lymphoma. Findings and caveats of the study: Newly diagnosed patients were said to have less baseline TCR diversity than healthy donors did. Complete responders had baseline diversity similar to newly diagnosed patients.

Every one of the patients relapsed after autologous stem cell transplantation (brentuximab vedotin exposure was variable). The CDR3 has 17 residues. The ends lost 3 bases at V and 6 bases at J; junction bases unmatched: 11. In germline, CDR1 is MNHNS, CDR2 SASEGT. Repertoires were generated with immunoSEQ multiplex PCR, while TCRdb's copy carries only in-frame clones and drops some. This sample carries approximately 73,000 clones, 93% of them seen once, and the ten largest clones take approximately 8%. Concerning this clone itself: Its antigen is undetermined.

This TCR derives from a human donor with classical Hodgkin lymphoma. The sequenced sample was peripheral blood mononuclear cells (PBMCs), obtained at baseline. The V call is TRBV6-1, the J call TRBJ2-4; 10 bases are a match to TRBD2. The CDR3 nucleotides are TGTGCCAGCAGTGACACATACGAGAGCGGGGGGGTAAACATTCAGTACTTC. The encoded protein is CASSDTYESGGVNIQYF.